Listed below are T cell receptor beta chains from one sample, sequenced in a study of blood T cells in healthy people across ages. TCRdb re-called the 5' RACE reads through MiXCR, storing one row per CDR3 protein. The sample has over 700,000 distinct CDR3 sequences; 53% are singletons. Sequencing was carried out using blood. The receptors derive from a man older than 75 in good health. Each CDR3 is given with its conserved first and last residue. D genes are given only for firm matches. Expanded clones are given a class, and other clones once, few, many or no size at all.

>.|TRBJ2-7|14|.|TRBV12-3/TRBV12-4
TGTGCCAGCAGGGGCCTAGCGACCTACAATGAGCAGTACTTC
CASRGLATYNEQYF
>many|TRBJ1-2|14|TRBD1|TRBV14
TGTGCCAGCAGCCCCCGGGACAGGGGAAGCGGCTACACCTTC
CASSPRDRGSGYTF
>.|TRBJ2-5|12|.|TRBV12-3/TRBV12-4
TGTGCCAGCAGTTTTGATCTTGAGACCCAGTACTTC
CASSFDLETQYF
>once|TRBJ2-1|13|.|TRBV24-1
TGTGCCACCGGCGGCCTCTCCTACAATGAGCAGTTCTTC
CATGGLSYNEQFF
>.|TRBJ2-7|14|.|TRBV11-2
TGTGCCAGCAGCCGGGACACCTTCCTCGGGGAGCAGTACTTC
CASSRDTFLGEQYF
>.|TRBJ1-6|15|TRBD1|TRBV5-6
TGTACCAGCAGCTTGACAGGGTCCGATAATTCACCCCTCCACTTT
CTSSLTGSDNSPLHF
>.|TRBJ1-5|17|.|TRBV20-1
TGCAGTGCTAGAGGGGCCTTTGGGGTTGGCGGCAATCAGCCCCAGCATTTT
CSARGAFGVGGNQPQHF
>.|TRBJ2-7|14|TRBD1|TRBV18
TGTGCCAGCTCACCACAACAGGGGGCAAACGAGCAGTACTTC
CASSPQQGANEQYF
>.|TRBJ2-2|13|.|TRBV7-7
TGTGCCAGCAGCCTCAGATTAGTTGGGGAGCTGTTTTTT
CASSLRLVGELFF
>few|TRBJ2-1|13|.|TRBV5-5
TGTGCCAGCAGCGGGGGAGTTAGGGATGAGCAGTTCTTC
CASSGGVRDEQFF
>.|TRBJ2-5|16|TRBD1|TRBV24-1
TGTGCCACCAGTGAGGCGACAGGGGAGAATCTAAAGACCCAGTACTTC
CATSEATGENLKTQYF
>.|TRBJ2-5|18|TRBD2|TRBV7-2
TGTGCCAGCAGCTTAGTGGTGGCGGGAGGGACGTTAAGAGAGACCCAGTACTTC
CASSLVVAGGTLRETQYF
>.|TRBJ2-5|18|TRBD2|TRBV25-1
TGTGCCTCCAGTCGTGGGGGACTAGCGGGCCTGTACCAAGAGACCCAGTACTTC
CASSRGGLAGLYQETQYF
>.|TRBJ2-1|14|TRBD1|TRBV24-1
TGTGCCACCGCGGGACAGGGGAATTCGGAGACCCAGTTCTTC
CATAGQGNSETQFF
>few|TRBJ2-7|15|.|TRBV5-1
TGCGCCAGCAGCTATACTAGAGATTATAGCTACGAGCAGTACTTC
CASSYTRDYSYEQYF
>few|TRBJ2-7|17|.|TRBV11-2
TGTGCCAGCAGCTTAGGCGGGTGGGACTTATCCACTGGGGAGCAGTACTTC
CASSLGGWDLSTGEQYF
>few|TRBJ2-1|17|TRBD2|TRBV7-2
TGTGCCAGCAGTTACTCGGGGACTAGCGGGGCCTACAATGAGCAGTTCTTC
CASSYSGTSGAYNEQFF
>.|TRBJ1-1|12|.|TRBV7-2
TGTGCCAGCAGCTTAGTCCCAGGGACAGCTTTCTTT
CASSLVPGTAFF
>few|TRBJ2-3|17|TRBD2|TRBV7-2
TGTGCCAGCAGCTTAGCGGGGGCTAGCGGGGCCACAGATACGCAGTATTTT
CASSLAGASGATDTQYF
>.|TRBJ1-5|14|.|TRBV4-1
TGCGCCAGCAGCCATCCCGCAGCGAATCAGCCCCAGCATTTT
CASSHPAANQPQHF
>.|TRBJ2-3|15|.|TRBV7-2
TGTGCCAGCAGCCCCCGGGTCTTCGCGAACAGATACGCGTATTTT
CASSPRVFANRYAYF
>few|TRBJ2-3|15|.|TRBV28
TGTGCCAGCAGCCCAGTAGGAGGGAGAGTAGATACGCAGTATTTT
CASSPVGGRVDTQYF
>.|TRBJ1-1|15|.|TRBV3-1
TGTGCCAGCAGCCAGGCAGGGACAAAGAACACTGAAGCTTTCTTT
CASSQAGTKNTEAFF
>.|TRBJ2-5|13|TRBD1|TRBV6-6
TGTGCCAGCTGTGACAGGGTGGGGGAGACCCAGTACTTC
CASCDRVGETQYF
>few|TRBJ2-5|16|TRBD1|TRBV27
TGTGCCAGCAGTTCTCTCCTTCGGGACAGCCAAGAGACCCAGTACTTC
CASSSLLRDSQETQYF
>few|TRBJ2-6|15|.|TRBV29-1
TGCAGCGTTGGATTTCGGGGGCTTGGGGCCAACGTCCTGACTTTC
CSVGFRGLGANVLTF
>.|TRBJ1-1|13|.|TRBV20-1
TGCAGTGCTATCAGGACAGAGAACACTGAAGCTTTCTTT
CSAIRTENTEAFF
>.|TRBJ2-1|16|.|TRBV21-1
TGTGCCAGCAGCAGAGAGCCCGACAGGACCACTGATGAGCAGTTCTTC
CASSREPDRTTDEQFF
>few|TRBJ2-7|15|TRBD1|TRBV3-1
TGTGCCAGCAGCCAGATAAGGACAGGGGCCTACGAGCAGTACTTC
CASSQIRTGAYEQYF
>.|TRBJ2-1|16|.|TRBV28
TGTGCCAGCAGTTCCCTAGGTAGCGTCATCTACAATGAGCAGTTCTTC
CASSSLGSVIYNEQFF
>many|TRBJ1-1|11|.|TRBV25-1
TGTGCCAGCAGTGTGAACACTGAAGCTTTCTTT
CASSVNTEAFF
>.|TRBJ2-1|15|TRBD2|TRBV7-3
TGTGCCAGCAGCTTTATTGCGGGAGGGAGCAATGAGCAGTTCTTC
CASSFIAGGSNEQFF